These 22 T cell receptor beta chains were sequenced from one sample in a study of T-cell memory formation after mild COVID-19. In TCRdb, the 5' RACE reads were re-called with MiXCR into one record per CDR3 protein. The data contain about 50,000 distinct CDR3 sequences, approximately 9% of them singletons. Source material: PBMCs or a T cell subset sorted from them (not recorded which). All receptors come from an adult woman who had mild COVID-19 (a few samples of this study predate the infection). Cell type and time point are not known.

This clonotype is labeled as medium-sized. This rearrangement joins TRBV5-6 to TRBJ2-7; 11 bases align to TRBD1. There are 16 residues in the CDR3. V shed 2 bases, J shed 0 bases, and the junction held 4 bases outside the gene matches. Germline V gene data show CDR1 as SGHDT and CDR2 as YYEEEE. The CDR3 coding sequence is TGTGCCAGCAGCTTCCTAGGGACAGGGGGCTCCTACGAGCAGTACTTC. Encoded protein: CASSFLGTGGSYEQYF.

J is TRBJ2-6 and V is TRBV12-5; D is uncertain. The CDR3 contains 16 residues. Germline lookup yields CDR1 LGHNT and CDR2 FRNRAP. V shed 0 bases and J shed 9 bases, with 15 bases lying between them. CDR3 loop: CASGLVVGRDHNVLTF. The DNA of the CDR3 is TGTGCTAGTGGTTTGGTAGTTGGCAGAGACCACAACGTCCTGACTTTC.

The V call is TRBV9, the J call TRBJ2-3, with D unresolved. Germline V lookup: CDR1 SGDLS, CDR2 YYNGEE. The V and J ends lost 0 bases and 2 bases respectively, with 4 bases between them. This CDR3 contains 13 residues. In DNA form, the CDR3 reads TGTGCCAGCAGCGTAGGGAACACAGATACGCAGTATTTT. Translated: CASSVGNTDTQYF.

The chain carries TRBV20-1 and TRBJ2-7, with 7 bases aligning to TRBD2. Germline-derived CDR1 and CDR2 are DFQATT and SNEGSKA (reference sequence). The CDR3 is made up of 15 amino acids. V lost 3 bases, J lost 6 bases, and 14 bases stayed unmatched. CDR3 sequence (DNA): TGCAGTGCTAGCTTAGGGACGGGGGGACCCCTCGAGCAGTACTTC. It specifies CSASLGTGGPLEQYF.

This clonotype showed up just a few times. The rearrangement joins TRBV4-1 to TRBJ2-1, with 16 bases lining up with TRBD2. CDR1 and CDR2 from the germline V gene are MGHRA and YSYEKL. V lost 4 bases and J lost 7; bases outside the gene matches: 16. The CDR3 totals 20 residues. The CDR3 DNA is TGCGCCAGCAGCCCCCTGGTGGGACTAGCGGGGGGGCAGGGCACGAATGAGCAGTTCTTC. This encodes CASSPLVGLAGGQGTNEQFF.

V gene TRBV5-6 combines with J gene TRBJ1-5; D may be TRBD1 (6 bases). CDR1 is SGHDT and CDR2 is YYEEEE in the germline V gene. The V and J ends lost 0 bases and 6 bases respectively, with 10 bases between them. The CDR3 extends over 14 amino acids. The CDR3 sequence is CASSLGTGPQPQHF. CDR3 DNA sequence: TGTGCCAGCAGCTTGGGTACAGGGCCTCAGCCCCAGCATTTT.

This clonotype was seen ten or more times. The chain is built from TRBV7-6 and TRBJ2-1, with TRBD1 matching over 8 bases. The CDR3 runs 16 residues. Germline trimming cut 5 bases from V and 6 bases from J; bases unmatched to any gene: 12. Per the germline V gene, CDR1 is SGHVS and CDR2 is FNYEAQ. CDR3 sequence (DNA): TGTGCCAGCAGCCAACTACCAAGACAGGGGCTCAATGAGCAGTTCTTC. Its translation is CASSQLPRQGLNEQFF.

This rearrangement joins TRBV30 to TRBJ2-6; D is ambiguous. CDR3 length: 16 amino acids. Germline-derived CDR1 and CDR2 are GTSNPN and SVGIG (reference sequence). Deletions cut 2 bases from V and 0 bases from J, with 11 bases between. The CDR3 coding sequence is TGTGCCTGGAGTCTGACTGGTTACTCTGGGGCCAACGTCCTGACTTTC. Encoded protein: CAWSLTGYSGANVLTF.

This sequence joins TRBV18 and TRBJ1-2; D gene uncertain. The V and J ends lost 3 bases and 6 bases respectively, with 17 bases between them. Germline V CDR1 and CDR2: KGHSH, LQKENI. This CDR3 has 15 residues. DNA of the CDR3: TGTGCCAGCTCACCCTACATAGATCCAGAGGATGGCTACACCTTC. It is translated as CASSPYIDPEDGYTF.

Many counts were recorded for this clonotype. The CDR3 loop reads CASSPFGRGRTGANVLTF. Here the CDR3 DNA reads TGTGCCAGCAGCCCCTTTGGCAGGGGGCGGACTGGGGCCAACGTCCTGACTTTC. The chain joins TRBV3-1 to TRBJ2-6, with 8 nucleotides matching TRBD1. Germline V CDR1 and CDR2: LGHDT, YNNKEL (reference sequence). The CDR3 totals 18 residues. The V segment lost 4 bases and the J segment 2 bases; nucleotides outside the gene matches: 10. Complete variable domain (other parts from reference TRBV3-1 and TRBJ2-6): DTAVSQTPKYLVTQMGNDKSIKCEQNLGHDTMYWYKQDSKKFLKIMFSYNNKELIINETVPNRFSPKSPDKAHLNLHINSLELGDSAVYFCASSPFGRGRTGANVLTFGAGSRLTVL.

This clonotype was observed at least ten times. The chain is built from TRBV24-1 and TRBJ2-1; TRBD2 matches at 13 bases. Germline lookup yields CDR1 KGHDR and CDR2 SFDVKD. With V trimmed by 3 bases and J by 4 bases, 8 bases remained unmatched. CDR3 length equals 18 residues. The CDR3 loop is CATSDPSRTSGSYNEQFF. The CDR3 DNA reads TGTGCCACCAGTGATCCAAGCCGGACTAGCGGGAGTTACAATGAGCAGTTCTTC.

This clonotype was observed many times. One end of the junction fails to match germline, which may point to a read error. This chain connects TRBV10-3 to TRBJ2-3; D not resolved. Per germline, CDR1 ENHRY and CDR2 SYGVKD. This CDR3 spans 13 amino acids. CDR3 DNA: TGTGCCATCAGTGAGCCCCCTCAAGATCCGCAGTATTTT. Amino acid sequence: CAISEPPQDPQYF.

The table lists this clonotype with a few counts. The rearrangement links TRBV29-1 to TRBJ1-2; TRBD1 aligns across 7 bases. CDR1 SQVTM and CDR2 ANQGSEA come from the germline V gene. The CDR3 runs to 13 residues. Losses at the gene ends were 6 bases for V and 0 bases for J; bases not matched to a gene: 4. CDR3 bases: TGCAGCGTCCTACAGGGGTCTAACTATGGCTACACCTTC. It yields the protein CSVLQGSNYGYTF.

This clonotype has just a few counts. This chain uses TRBV6-2 or TRBV6-3 with TRBJ1-2; D gene uncertain. The CDR3 spans 15 residues. CDR1 is MNHEY and CDR2 is SVGEGT in the germline V gene. V gave up 2 bases and J gave up 8 bases, with 18 bases separating them. CDR3 loop: CASSYNYWGRKGYTF. The CDR3, as DNA: TGTGCCAGCAGTTACAATTACTGGGGAAGAAAAGGCTACACCTTC.

J is TRBJ1-1 and V is TRBV9; D gene ambiguous. The CDR3 length is 14 residues. Germline-derived CDR1 and CDR2 are SGDLS and YYNGEE. Trimming took 0 bases from V and 1 from J, leaving 7 bases between them. The CDR3 sequence is CASSVAAQNTEAFF. DNA for the CDR3: TGTGCCAGCAGCGTAGCCGCGCAGAACACTGAAGCTTTCTTT.

The CDR3 spells CASSLAGTAGYGYTF. CDR3 DNA: TGTGCCAGCAGCTTGGCCGGGACGGCCGGCTATGGCTACACCTTC. The V gene is TRBV5-4, the J gene TRBJ1-2, with a tentative D call TRBD1 (5 bases). V was cut by 0 bases and J by 4 bases, with 13 bases left in between. The CDR3 has 15 amino acids. Germline CDR1 SGHNT, CDR2 YYREEE (reference sequence). The entire variable domain, with the rest obtained from reference TRBV5-4 and TRBJ1-2, is as follows: ETGVTQSPTHLIKTRGQQVTLRCSSQSGHNTVSWYQQALGQGPQFIFQYYREEENGRGNFPPRFSGLQFPNYSSELNVNALELDDSALYLCASSLAGTAGYGYTFGSGTRLTVV.

CDR3 in DNA: TGTGCCAGCAGCCAGGGGCCTGCTGAAGCTTTCTTT. Encoded protein: CASSQGPAEAFF. The chain is built from TRBV3-1 and TRBJ1-1, with TRBD1 as a possible D gene (5 bases). Looked up from germline, CDR1 is LGHDT and CDR2 is YNNKEL (reference sequence). V was pared by 3 bases and J by 6 bases, with 8 bases between. This CDR3 comprises 12 residues.

The genes are TRBV5-4 and TRBJ2-3; D possibly matches TRBD1 or TRBD2 (6 bases each). This CDR3 has 13 amino acids. V shed 3 bases and J shed 6 bases, with 11 bases lying between them. Looked up from germline, CDR1 is SGHNT and CDR2 is YYREEE (reference sequence). For the CDR3, the DNA is TGTGCCAGCAGCTCCGGGGGCTGGGATACGCAGTATTTT. Residues: CASSSGGWDTQYF.

This clonotype was counted between two and nine times. The J gene is TRBJ2-7, the V gene TRBV3-1, with D tentatively TRBD2 (6 bases). The CDR3 totals 17 residues. V was shortened by 4 bases and J by 0 bases, with 19 bases between the two germline ends. Germline V gene data show CDR1 as LGHDT and CDR2 as YNNKEL (reference sequence). CDR3 protein: CASSPLGRRHSSYEQYF. The CDR3 nucleotides are TGTGCCAGCAGCCCCCTTGGGAGGCGACACAGCTCCTACGAGCAGTACTTC.

This clonotype was counted ten times or more. The chain couples TRBV20-1 to TRBJ1-1, with D possibly matching TRBD1 (5 bases). There are 16 residues in the CDR3. Trimming cost V 0 bases and J 2 bases, with 16 bases left between them. The germline CDR1 and CDR2 sequences are DFQATT and SNEGSKA (reference sequence). The chain's CDR3 is CSARDGKGNLNTEAFF. The CDR3 region has the DNA TGCAGTGCTAGAGATGGGAAGGGGAACCTTAACACTGAAGCTTTCTTT.

This clonotype was recorded a few times. The genes are TRBV2 and TRBJ2-1; 9 bases agree with TRBD2. The trim removed 10 bases at V and 3 bases at J, leaving 13 bases unmatched. The CDR3 extends over 16 amino acids. Germline V gene sequence: CDR1 SNHLY, CDR2 FYNNEI. CDR3 amino acids: CAIRVERGVNYNEQFF. The DNA for the CDR3 is TGTGCCATCCGTGTAGAGCGGGGGGTGAACTACAATGAGCAGTTCTTC.

The rearrangement links TRBV6-6 to TRBJ2-5, with 9 bases matching TRBD2. V was clipped by 9 bases and J by 2 bases; unmatched bases: 7. CDR1 and CDR2 from the germline V gene are MNHNY and SVGAGI (reference sequence). CDR3 length: 14 residues. CDR3 sequence: CASKRGAQQETQYF. The CDR3 DNA follows: TGTGCCAGTAAGCGGGGGGCTCAGCAAGAGACCCAGTACTTC.